The next 25 T cell receptor beta chains were all read from a single sample in a study of T-cell memory formation after mild COVID-19. TCRdb ran MiXCR on the 5' RACE reads and lists one entry per CDR3 protein. The data contain fewer than 450,000 distinct CDR3 sequences, 20% to 25% of them singletons. The sample taken for sequencing was PBMCs or a T cell subset sorted from them (not recorded which). These receptors were collected from an adult woman who had mild COVID-19 (a few samples of this study predate the infection). Cell type and time point are not known.

Only a few counts were recorded for this clonotype. The V call is TRBV29-1, the J call TRBJ1-1; no firm D call. CDR1 SQVTM and CDR2 ANQGSEA come from the germline V gene. This CDR3 region has 11 residues. Trimming shortened V by 6 bases and J by 4 bases, and 9 bases separated the two germline ends. This CDR3 reads CSVGTSTEAFF. DNA for the CDR3: TGCAGCGTAGGTACGAGCACTGAAGCTTTCTTT.

This chain connects TRBV5-1 to TRBJ2-1; D possibly matches TRBD1 or TRBD2 (7 bases each). The V and J ends lost 6 bases and 4 bases respectively, with 20 bases between them. Germline assignment: CDR1 SGHRS and CDR2 YFSETQ. The CDR3 extends over 16 amino acids. The CDR3 spells CASTPRGGGEYNEQFF. For the CDR3, the DNA is TGCGCCAGCACCCCGAGGGGAGGGGGCGAGTACAATGAGCAGTTCTTC.

In this sample, this clonotype turned up many times. This rearrangement joins TRBV30 to TRBJ2-1; 7 bases fit TRBD2. V shed 4 bases and J 6 bases; nucleotides not matched to a gene: 6. Germline loops: CDR1 GTSNPN, CDR2 SVGIG (reference sequence). This CDR3 region has 13 residues. CDR3 sequence (DNA): TGTGCCTGGAATGGGAGGGCCGTCAATGAGCAGTTCTTC. It is translated as CAWNGRAVNEQFF.

This clonotype was picked up a small number of times. The rearrangement joins TRBV11-1 to TRBJ1-1; 7 nucleotides align to TRBD1. The CDR3 loop spans 14 amino acids. Germline CDR1 reads SGHAT; CDR2 reads FQDESV (reference sequence). Unmatched junction bases numbered 9, after V lost 5 bases and J lost 6 bases. The CDR3 nucleotides read TGTGCCAGCAGCCTACGGACAGGACAGGCTGAAGCTTTCTTT. This encodes CASSLRTGQAEAFF.

This sequence joins TRBV5-1 and TRBJ2-3, with TRBD1 matching over 10 bases. Losses at the gene ends were 4 bases for V and 5 bases for J; bases not matched to a gene: 4. Germline V lookup: CDR1 SGHRS, CDR2 YFSETQ. The length of the CDR3 is 14 residues. CDR3 amino acids: CASSRGQGRDTQYF. In DNA form, the CDR3 reads TGCGCCAGCAGCAGGGGACAGGGGAGAGATACGCAGTATTTT.

The genes are TRBV2 and TRBJ2-1, with D perhaps matching TRBD1 (5 bases). Germline CDR1 reads SNHLY; CDR2 reads FYNNEI. CDR3 size: 15 residues. Trimming stripped 5 bases from V and 6 bases from J, with 17 bases between. CDR3 sequence: CASSLGVRMGNEQFF. CDR3 in DNA: TGTGCCAGCAGTCTAGGGGTACGGATGGGCAATGAGCAGTTCTTC.

The chain combines TRBV10-3 with TRBJ2-5; D remains unclear. The CDR3 runs to 13 residues. Trimming stripped 6 bases from V and 5 bases from J, with 13 bases between. The germline V gene has CDR1 ENHRY and CDR2 SYGVKD. The CDR3: CAISGLVEETQYF. The CDR3, as DNA: TGTGCCATCAGCGGCCTGGTGGAGGAGACCCAGTACTTC.

This clonotype came up a few times. V is TRBV2 and J is TRBJ2-1; 11 positions match TRBD2. The germline gives CDR1 SNHLY, CDR2 FYNNEI. This CDR3 is built from 14 residues. Trimming removed 10 bases from V and 8 bases from J; junction bases left unmatched: 10. DNA for the CDR3: TGTGCCAAATCATTAGCGGGAGGGGGAGATGAGCAGTTCTTC. Its protein is CAKSLAGGGDEQFF.

This clonotype was detected only a few times. This sequence joins TRBV4-1 and TRBJ1-1, with D unresolved. Germline V gene sequence: CDR1 MGHRA, CDR2 YSYEKL. This CDR3 contains 15 residues. With 2 bases removed from V and 1 base from J, the gap between germline ends came to 11 bases. CDR3 DNA sequence: TGCGCCAGCAGCCAACATCCTCTTTCGAACACTGAAGCTTTCTTT. This codes for CASSQHPLSNTEAFF.

The chain uses TRBV7-3 and TRBJ2-2; 11 bases align to TRBD2. CDR1 and CDR2 from the germline V gene are SGHTA and FQGTGA. Trimming removed 5 bases from V and 0 bases from J; junction bases left unmatched: 11. This CDR3 has 19 residues. CDR3 sequence (DNA): TGTGCCAGCAGCCAAACGGGACTAGCGGAATTACCGAACACCGGGGAGCTGTTTTTT. Translating it yields CASSQTGLAELPNTGELFF.

The chain links TRBV12-3 or TRBV12-4 to TRBJ1-5; TRBD1 is a possible D gene (6 bases). V was trimmed by 2 bases and J by 2 bases, leaving 13 bases between them. The CDR3 length is 16 residues. DNA for the CDR3: TGTGCCAGCAGTTTACGGGGGGCTGTAGGCAATCAGCCCCAGCATTTT. It yields the protein CASSLRGAVGNQPQHF.

V is TRBV19 and J is TRBJ1-4; weak D call: TRBD1 (6 bases). The CDR3 extends over 18 amino acids. V lost 3 bases to trimming and J lost 8 bases, with 25 bases between them. CDR1 and CDR2 from the germline V gene are LNHDA and SQIVND (reference sequence). The CDR3 region is CASSISPGGLTHGEKLFF. CDR3 nucleotide sequence: TGTGCCAGTAGTATCAGTCCCGGGGGCCTCACTCATGGAGAAAAACTGTTTTTT.

The table lists this clonotype with a few counts. The genes are TRBV6-2 or TRBV6-3 and TRBJ1-1; 8 nucleotides match TRBD1. J lost 4 bases, V lost 6 bases, and 4 bases had no gene match. This CDR3 has 13 residues. Germline V gene lookup returns CDR1 MNHEY and CDR2 SVGEGT. CDR3 nucleotides: TGTGCCAGCAGAACAGGGGGGATCACTGAAGCTTTCTTT. It specifies CASRTGGITEAFF.

At least ten counts were recorded for this clonotype. The chain links TRBV12-3 or TRBV12-4 to TRBJ2-1; tentative D call: TRBD2 (5 bases). Trimming removed 5 bases from V and 5 bases from J, with 10 bases in between. The CDR3 spans 13 residues. CDR3 loop: CASSTGENNEQFF. CDR3 nucleotides: TGTGCCAGCAGTACCGGGGAGAACAATGAGCAGTTCTTC.

This clonotype has a handful of counts. The chain is built from TRBV6-5 and TRBJ2-2; D remains ambiguous. The CDR3 runs 14 residues. The germline V gene encodes CDR1 MNHEY and CDR2 SVGAGI. V was shortened by 2 bases and J by 6 bases, with 10 bases between the two germline ends. The CDR3: CASSYTKAPGELFF. The CDR3 DNA follows: TGTGCCAGCAGTTACACCAAGGCCCCCGGGGAGCTGTTTTTT.

A few counts support this clonotype. V is TRBV7-2 and J is TRBJ2-7; TRBD1 agrees at 7 bases. The CDR3 totals 14 residues. After removal of 5 bases from V and 0 bases from J, the junction contained 4 bases not matched to a gene. Per the germline V gene, CDR1 is SGHTA and CDR2 is FQGNSA. The CDR3 loop reads CASSAQGSSYEQYF. The CDR3 coding sequence is TGTGCCAGCAGCGCACAGGGGAGCTCCTACGAGCAGTACTTC.

This clonotype was found a few times. The chain recombines TRBV5-1 with TRBJ1-1, with 7 positions matching TRBD1. There are 13 residues in the CDR3. Germline V gives CDR1 SGHRS, CDR2 YFSETQ. The V and J ends lost 3 bases and 4 bases, in that order; junction bases with no gene match: 3. CDR3 nucleotide sequence: TGCGCCAGCAGCTGGCAGGGGGGCACTGAAGCTTTCTTT. It codes for CASSWQGGTEAFF.

V usage is TRBV24-1 and J usage is TRBJ2-5; TRBD1 is a possible D gene (5 bases). Germline assignment: CDR1 KGHDR and CDR2 SFDVKD. With 4 bases removed from V and 5 bases from J, the gap between germline ends came to 13 bases. There are 14 residues in the CDR3. This CDR3 is CATSEAGPGETQYF. The DNA of the CDR3 is TGTGCCACCAGTGAAGCAGGGCCCGGGGAGACCCAGTACTTC.

This clonotype has just a few counts. The chain employs TRBV7-6 and TRBJ2-5; D is ambiguous. The CDR3 is 15 amino acids. Trimming left V 1 base short and J 2 bases short, with 11 bases between. Germline values: CDR1 SGHVS, CDR2 FNYEAQ. The CDR3 nucleotides are TGTGCCAGCAGCTTAGGATTCGGCCGGCAAGAGACCCAGTACTTC. This codes for CASSLGFGRQETQYF.

The chain couples TRBV20-1 to TRBJ1-1; possible D gene TRBD1, 5 bases. V shed 0 bases and J shed 2 bases, with 10 bases lying between them. Germline V CDR1 and CDR2: DFQATT, SNEGSKA (reference sequence). This CDR3 spans 14 amino acids. CDR3: CSARDRQGNTEAFF. Here the CDR3 DNA reads TGCAGTGCTAGAGATAGGCAGGGCAACACTGAAGCTTTCTTT.

The CDR3 loop reads CASAGGVNTEAFF. For the CDR3, the DNA is TGTGCCAGCGCGGGAGGGGTGAACACTGAAGCTTTCTTT. The rearrangement links TRBV12-3 or TRBV12-4 to TRBJ1-1, with a tentative D call TRBD1 (5 bases). The V end lost 8 bases, the J end lost 0 bases, and 10 bases lay between the germline ends. This CDR3 spans 13 amino acids.

This clonotype was found a few times. J is TRBJ2-1 and V is TRBV11-1, with TRBD2 matching 8 bases. There are 16 residues in the CDR3. Trimming removed 1 base from V and 12 bases from J; junction bases left unmatched: 14. Germline V lookup: CDR1 SGHAT, CDR2 FQDESV (reference sequence). CDR3 residues: CASSLGSGGPTPGQFF. The CDR3 DNA follows: TGTGCCAGCAGCTTAGGGAGCGGGGGCCCTACCCCGGGGCAGTTCTTC.

This chain connects TRBV25-1 to TRBJ1-1, with TRBD1 matching 7 bases. The CDR3 length is 14 residues. Germline lookup yields CDR1 MGHDK and CDR2 SYGVNS. Trimming took 1 base from V and 3 from J; bases not matched to a gene: 2. CDR3 sequence (DNA): TGTGCCAGCAGTGAATGGCAGGGGGACACTGAAGCTTTCTTT. This translates into CASSEWQGDTEAFF.

A word on this clonotype: No conserved phenylalanine or tryptophan ends this CDR3, so it is likely a read error. The J gene is TRBJ2-7, the V gene TRBV7-6, with D perhaps TRBD1 (6 bases). Trimming removed 3 bases at V and 2 bases at J, with 20 bases between. The germline V gene encodes CDR1 SGHVS and CDR2 FNYEAQ. This CDR3 spans 17 amino acids. The CDR3 DNA reads TGTGCCAGCAGCTTTCCTCCGGACAGCCGTTATACCTACGAGCAGTACTTA. The encoded protein is CASSFPPDSRYTYEQYL.

This chain joins TRBV20-1 and TRBJ1-6, with D maybe TRBD1 (6 bases). Germline loops: CDR1 DFQATT, CDR2 SNEGSKA (reference sequence). The V and J ends lost 3 bases and 11 bases respectively, with 17 bases between them. The CDR3 totals 14 residues. Here the CDR3 reads CSASPQQGSPPLHF. In nucleotides, the CDR3 is TGCAGTGCTAGCCCCCAGCAGGGGAGTCCACCCCTCCACTTT.